Each of the 4 T cell receptor beta chains below was sequenced from the same sample in a study of molecular identifiers for immune sequencing clone quantification. In TCRdb, the PCR reads were re-called with MiXCR into one record per CDR3 protein. The sample includes around 460,000 distinct CDR3 sequences, roughly 24% seen only once; the top ten take approximately 0.8%. Sample: naive CD8+ T cells from blood, with Jurkat cell RNA spiked in. Subset reported: FACS-sorted CD8+CD4-CCR7+CD45RA+ naive T cells. These receptors were collected from a human donor in good health. Some libraries in this study had Jurkat cell RNA spiked in.

This clonotype was seen repeatedly, ten times or more. The V and J genes are TRBV7-2 and TRBJ2-3; no clear D gene. Deletions cut 1 base from V and 1 base from J, with 9 bases between. Per germline, CDR1 SGHTA and CDR2 FQGNSA. The length of the CDR3 is 15 residues. The CDR3 loop is CASSLVGAGTDTQYF. CDR3 bases: TGTGCCAGCAGCTTAGTTGGCGCTGGCACAGATACGCAGTATTTT.

In this sample, this clonotype turned up a few times. The V call is TRBV9, the J call TRBJ2-3; D may correspond to TRBD1 or TRBD2 (5 bases each). The ends were cut back, 0 bases at V and 5 bases at J, with 13 bases in the middle. The CDR3 extends over 15 amino acids. CDR1 is SGDLS and CDR2 is YYNGEE in the germline V gene. The CDR3 loop reads CASSVEGQGVDTQYF. In nucleotides, the CDR3 is TGTGCCAGCAGCGTAGAGGGGCAGGGAGTAGATACGCAGTATTTT. Using reference TRBV9 and TRBJ2-3 for the parts outside the CDR3, the full variable domain is DSGVTQTPKHLITATGQRVTLRCSPRSGDLSVYWYQQSLDQGLQFLIQYYNGEERAKGNILERFSAQQFPDLHSELNLSSLELGDSALYFCASSVEGQGVDTQYFGPGTRLTVL.

This sequence joins TRBV29-1 and TRBJ2-1; D uncertain. This CDR3 has 12 residues. V was trimmed by 7 bases and J by 2 bases, leaving 9 bases between them. Per the germline V gene, CDR1 is SQVTM and CDR2 is ANQGSEA. DNA for the CDR3: TGCAGCGCGAGATCTACCTACAATGAGCAGTTCTTC. Its protein is CSARSTYNEQFF.

This clonotype was found a few times. The V call is TRBV5-4, the J call TRBJ2-3, with D perhaps TRBD2 (7 bases). CDR3 length equals 15 residues. Germline lookup yields CDR1 SGHNT and CDR2 YYREEE (reference sequence). V was trimmed by 4 bases and J by 1 base, leaving 13 bases between them. CDR3 sequence (DNA): TGTGCCAGCAGCCCTCGGCGGGGGCGCACAGATACGCAGTATTTT. Translating gives CASSPRRGRTDTQYF.